The rows below give T cell receptor beta chains drawn from one sample of a study of cytomegalovirus exposure and HLA in healthy donors. TCRdb keeps only in-frame clones here, not all; method: immunoSEQ multiplex PCR. This sample has over 90,000 clones; approximately 79% occur once, and the top ten carry about 20%. The sample taken for sequencing was PBMCs. The receptors derive from a woman aged 60-70 years in good health and CMV-seropositive. CDR3s include the opening cysteine and the closing phenylalanine or tryptophan. D genes are given only for firm matches. Clone size appears in some rows only: once, few, many, or a class for an expanded clone.

TRBJ1-1,.,TRBV7-3,.,TGTGCCAGCAGCTCCCAAGTACAGGGGAACACTGAAGCTTTCTTT,CASSSQVQGNTEAFF
TRBJ2-7,.,TRBV19,.,TGTGCCAGTCAGGACCGGCAGGGCTACGAGCAGTACTTC,CASQDRQGYEQYF
TRBJ2-5,.,TRBV28,.,TGTGCCAGCAGTTTGAGAGAGACCCAGTACTTC,CASSLRETQYF
TRBJ2-2,few,TRBV30,.,TGTGCCTGGAGTGGAGATGGGCACACCGGGGAGCTGTTTTTT,CAWSGDGHTGELFF
TRBJ2-1,.,TRBV19,TRBD2,TGTGCCAGTAGTGAGGGACTAGCGGGAGGTGAGCAGTTCTTC,CASSEGLAGGEQFF
TRBJ1-2,.,TRBV29-1,TRBD1,TGCAGCGTCGATGATACCGGGGACAGGGTAAACGGCTACACCTTC,CSVDDTGDRVNGYTF
TRBJ2-1,.,TRBV28,.,TGTGCCAGCAGCCCTCTCAATGAGCAGTTCTTC,CASSPLNEQFF
TRBJ2-5,.,TRBV10-1,TRBD1,TGCGCCAGCAGTGAGTCGAGGGGGCGAGAGACCCAGTACTTC,CASSESRGRETQYF
TRBJ1-5,.,TRBV18,.,TGTGCCAGCTCACCGACAGAAAATAGCAATCAGCCCCAGCATTTT,CASSPTENSNQPQHF
TRBJ1-1,.,TRBV7-6,.,TGTGCCAGCAGATCATCATTAACAGGGAGAACTGAAGCTTTCTTT,CASRSSLTGRTEAFF
TRBJ2-7,.,TRBV5-4,TRBD2,TGTGCCAGCAGGCTAGCGGGAGTGGGCAACGAGCAGTACTTC,CASRLAGVGNEQYF
TRBJ2-2,.,TRBV6-5,.,TGTGCCAGCAGTTCCCCCCAGCGGAACACCGGAGAGCTGTTTTTT,CASSSPQRNTGELFF
TRBJ1-1,.,TRBV19,.,TGTGCCAGCCGACGGGGGAACACTGAAGCTTTCTTT,CASRRGNTEAFF
TRBJ2-7,.,TRBV10-2,TRBD2,TGCGCCAGCGGGACTAGCGGGAGTGATGGGGAGCAGTACTTC,CASGTSGSDGEQYF
TRBJ2-7,.,TRBV29-1,.,TGCAGCGACCGGGACTGCCTTGAGAACGAGCAGTACTTC,CSDRDCLENEQYF
TRBJ1-1,.,TRBV27,.,TGTGCCAGCATAGAGAACACTGAAGCTTTCTTT,CASIENTEAFF
TRBJ2-3,once,TRBV5-4,.,TGTGCCAGCGGGGGACAAAGCACAGATACGCAGTATTTT,CASGGQSTDTQYF
TRBJ2-1,.,TRBV6-5,TRBD2,TGTGCCAGCAGTCGTCTAGCGGGAGGGCGGAATGAGCAGTTCTTC,CASSRLAGGRNEQFF
TRBJ2-3,.,TRBV6-5,TRBD2,TGTGCCAGCAGTTACTCTACTAGCGGGGTCACAGATACGCAGTATTTT,CASSYSTSGVTDTQYF
TRBJ1-1,.,TRBV27,.,TGTGCCAGCAGTTTACAGGGTAGCGGGGGCTTTGAAGCTTTCTTT,CASSLQGSGGFEAFF
TRBJ1-2,few,TRBV6-4,.,TGTGCCAGCAGTGACACTCCTCAAGCGCTAAGTGGCTACACCTTC,CASSDTPQALSGYTF
TRBJ2-4,few,TRBV27,TRBD1,TGTGCCAGCAGTCGCCCGGGACAGCTAGCCAAAAACATTCAGTACTTC,CASSRPGQLAKNIQYF
TRBJ2-7,.,TRBV21-1,.,TGTGCCAGCAGCAAATTACCCAAGAAACCGGGACTGCTGGACCAAAGCTCCTACGAGCAGTACTTC,CASSKLPKKPGLLDQSSYEQYF
TRBJ2-1,.,TRBV6-6,.,TGTGCCAGCAGTTACATAAATGAGCAGTTCTTC,CASSYINEQFF
TRBJ2-1,.,TRBV5-1,.,TGCGCCAGCAGCATGGACGGGAGCTCCTACAATGAGCAGTTCTTC,CASSMDGSSYNEQFF
TRBJ2-5,.,TRBV7-9,TRBD2,TGTGCCAGCTGCTCGGCGGGAGGGCCAGGGGAGACCCAGTACTTC,CASCSAGGPGETQYF
TRBJ1-4,.,TRBV9,TRBD1,TGTGCCAGCAGTACAGGGGCCATCGCAACTAATGAAAAACTGTTTTTT,CASSTGAIATNEKLFF
TRBJ2-1,.,TRBV2,.,TGTGCCAGCGATAAATGGGGCGGCTCGGATGAGCAGTTCTTC,CASDKWGGSDEQFF
TRBJ2-3,.,TRBV14,TRBD2,TGTGCCAGCAGCCAGAAGCGGACTAGCGGGAGTGATACGCAGTATTTT,CASSQKRTSGSDTQYF
TRBJ2-6,.,TRBV5-1,.,TGCGCCAGCAGCTTGAGACCGAACGGGGAAGGGGCCAACGTCCTGACTTTC,CASSLRPNGEGANVLTF
TRBJ2-1,.,TRBV5-4,TRBD2,TGTGCCAGCAGCTTCCAGTCGACGGGAGGGCCTCCAAAAGAGCAGTTCTTC,CASSFQSTGGPPKEQFF
TRBJ2-3,.,TRBV11-3,TRBD2,TGTGCCAGCAGCGGGGGGACTAGCGGGAGCACAGATACGCAGTATTTT,CASSGGTSGSTDTQYF
TRBJ1-2,.,TRBV2,TRBD1,TGTGCCAGCAGTACACAGGGGGCGTATGGCTACACCTTC,CASSTQGAYGYTF
TRBJ1-5,few,TRBV28,.,TGTGCCAGCAGTTTGCTACTGGATCAGCCCCAGCATTTT,CASSLLLDQPQHF
TRBJ2-7,.,TRBV30,.,TGTGCCCAGGGGACTAACGAACCCGAGCAGTACTTC,CAQGTNEPEQYF
TRBJ1-5,.,TRBV10-3,.,TGTGCCATCAGAAGCCGTTTAGATCAGCCCCAGCATTTT,CAIRSRLDQPQHF